This T cell receptor beta chain emerged from a study of molecular identifiers for immune sequencing clone quantification. Study-wide findings and caveats: For highly expanded clones, sizes could be underestimated when identical TCR molecules share a barcode.

With 1 base removed from V and 6 bases from J, the gap between germline ends came to 11 bases. This CDR3 region has 14 residues. CDR1 and CDR2 from the germline V gene are KGHDR and SFDVKD. This clonotype was found many times. What it binds is unknown. In the sort, naive CD8 T cells were defined as CD8+CD4-CCR7+CD45RA+. One entry per CDR3 protein results from TCRdb running MiXCR on the PCR reads. Among about 36,000 distinct CDR3 sequences listed, roughly 18% were seen once. The chain combines TRBV24-1 with TRBJ1-2; perhaps TRBD1 as D (5 bases). The sequenced sample consisted of naive CD8+ T cells from blood, with Jurkat cell RNA spiked in. As for subset: FACS-sorted CD8+CD4-CCR7+CD45RA+ naive T cells. This receptor was taken from a human donor in good health. Some libraries in this study had Jurkat cell RNA spiked in. The CDR3, as DNA: TGTGCCACCAGTGATTTATTCAGGGAAAATGGCTACACCTTC. It specifies CATSDLFRENGYTF.